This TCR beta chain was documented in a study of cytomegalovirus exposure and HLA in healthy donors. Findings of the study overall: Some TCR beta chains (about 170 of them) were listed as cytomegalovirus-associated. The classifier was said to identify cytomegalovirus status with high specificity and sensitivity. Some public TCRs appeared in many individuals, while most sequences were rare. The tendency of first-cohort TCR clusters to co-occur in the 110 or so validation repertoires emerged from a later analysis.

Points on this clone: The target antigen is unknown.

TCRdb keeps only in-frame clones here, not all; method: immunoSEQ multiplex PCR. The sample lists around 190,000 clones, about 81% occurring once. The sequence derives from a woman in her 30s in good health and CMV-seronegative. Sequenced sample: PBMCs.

CDR3 in DNA: TGTGCCAGCAGCTTCGGGGTCTCTAGCACAGATACGCAGTATTTT. Translating it yields CASSFGVSSTDTQYF. The chain combines TRBV6-5 with TRBJ2-3; possible D gene TRBD2, 5 bases. CDR3 length: 15 residues. V was clipped by 6 bases and J by 0 bases, with 13 bases between them. CDR1 and CDR2 from the germline V gene are MNHEY and SVGAGI.